This TCR beta chain was sequenced in a study of T cell responses to AZD1222 COVID-19 vaccine (dated by TCRdb to the early 2020s). Study-level background: TCR sequencing covered 230 to 250 trial participants: 200 to 220 given two doses of AZD1222 and 26 given two doses of MenACWY control vaccine. Trial participants were enrolled by age into subgroups of 18-55, 56-69 and 70-plus years, and about 150, 27 and 61 TCR-sequenced participants, respectively, were included in these subgroups. What the authors observed across the whole study: Participants were mostly white British, with more females than males. The authors suggested clonal diversity may have been underestimated. The 56-69-year group was small, and its depth increase did not reach significance, likely because of low power. Reportedly, close to half of the unique spike-specific TCRs recognized epitopes lying outside the regions that are mutated in the B.1.351 and B.1.1.7 variants. Because no day 14 peak-response samples were available, the repertoires could be characterized only after the peak T cell response. Vaccine-associated CD4 TCRs spanned the whole spike protein, with dominant responses in regions 160-218 and 743-854. A significant rise in spike-specific TCR breadth and depth was observed after two AZD1222 doses relative to day 0 and relative to MenACWY recipients. Only five to seven AZD1222 recipients were SARS-CoV-2 seropositive at baseline, limiting conclusions about previously exposed vaccinees.

Of note for this clone: Its antigen is currently not known. No qualities accompany the bases; no much larger clone lies one base away.

V was cut back by 0 bases and J by 1 base, leaving a gap of 14 bases between them. The germline V gene sets CDR1 to KGHDR and CDR2 to SFDVKD. Counted from cysteine to phenylalanine, this CDR3 has 17 amino acids. The kept DNA is CDR3 alone, 51 bases in frame from the first base. What this sample's time point label stands for: about 28 days (+/-7) after the second vaccine dose. AZD1222 recipients with second doses at about 4 weeks or about 12 weeks were pooled, because spike-specific TCR depth and breadth did not differ between schedules. Samples from vaccinated people were obtained from the UK trials COV001 and COV002, which included a single-blind randomized controlled phase 2/3 trial of AZD1222 (ChAdOx1 nCoV-19) in healthy adults. Trial participant PBMC samples were collected at day 0 and day 28 after the second dose for TCRbeta chain sequencing. The CDR3 regions of human TCRbeta chains were subjected to immunosequencing. The original pipeline was this. Repertoire TCRs were matched against a reference library of SARS-CoV-2-specific TCRs generated with the MIRA antigen-specificity platform. Breadth was defined as the fraction of unique TCRs that were SARS-CoV-2-associated. Depth was defined as the fraction of total T cells that were SARS-CoV-2-associated. Using the MIRA data, each spike-specific TCR was assigned both to the spike region to which the TCR was reactive and to a CD4 or CD8 class. Log10-transformed breadth and depth values were compared by one-way ANOVA with Sidak's multiple comparisons tests. The table was pulled from immuneACCESS by TCRdb, which kept in-frame rearrangements only. Such tables lose some clones; where checked, under half of the loss comes from unresolved V genes, and the rest has no known cause. The DNA gave D and trimming, while V, J and clone size come from that table. A total of about 90,000 clones appear in this sample, roughly 90% of them only once. 12% of the sample rests with the top ten.

This sample comprised peripheral blood, obtained 28 days after the second AZD1222 dose. This clonotype was obtained from an adult who received the AZD1222 COVID-19 vaccine. In this chain, TRBV24-1 is recombined with TRBJ1-2; no confident D gene assignment can be made. The CDR3 region: CATSDLHEDGCNYGYTF. DNA sequence: TGTGCCACCAGTGATTTGCACGAGGACGGATGTAACTATGGCTACACCTTC.